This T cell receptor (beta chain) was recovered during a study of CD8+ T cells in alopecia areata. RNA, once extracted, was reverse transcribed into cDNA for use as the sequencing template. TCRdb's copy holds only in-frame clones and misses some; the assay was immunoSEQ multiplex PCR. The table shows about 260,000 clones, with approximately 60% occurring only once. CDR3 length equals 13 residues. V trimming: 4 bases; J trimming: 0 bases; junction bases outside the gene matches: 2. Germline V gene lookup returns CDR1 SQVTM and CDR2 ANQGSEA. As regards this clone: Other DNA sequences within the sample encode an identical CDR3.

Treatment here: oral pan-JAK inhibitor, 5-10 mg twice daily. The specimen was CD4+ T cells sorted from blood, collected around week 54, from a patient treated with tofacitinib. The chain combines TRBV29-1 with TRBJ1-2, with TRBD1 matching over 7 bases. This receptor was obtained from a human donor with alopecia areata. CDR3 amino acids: CSVGTGANYGYTF. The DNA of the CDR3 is TGCAGCGTTGGGACAGGAGCTAACTATGGCTACACCTTC.